This T cell receptor (beta chain) came from a study of blood T cell repertoires in COVID-19. Across the whole study: Samples of COVID-19 (acute and convalescent) were obtained from the United States, Italy and Spain. T cells, B-cell-depleted T cells, or PBMCs provided the cDNA or gDNA that served as material.

In the original workflow: Estimation of nucleated cell counts was performed using reference gene primer amplification. Profiled with immunoSEQ multiplex PCR; TCRdb holds only in-frame clones, not every one. From that table come the V and J calls and clone size; the DNA was used to work out D and trimming. The sample has roughly 110,000 clones, 70% to 80% seen once. This clone was picked up a small number of times. Germline CDR1 SQVTM, CDR2 ANQGSEA. V was shortened by 5 bases and J by 2 bases, with 13 bases between the two germline ends. The CDR3 runs to 13 residues. Sequencing was done on a sample of peripheral blood. The clonotype was recovered from a human donor with acute or convalescent COVID-19. The donor label of this sample is uncertain. This sequence joins TRBV29-1 and TRBJ2-7; possibly TRBD1 for D (6 bases). In DNA, the CDR3 is TGCAGCGTTAACAGGGATACCACCTACGAGCAGTACTTC. Protein sequence: CSVNRDTTYEQYF.